Presented here are 11 T cell receptor beta chains from one specimen sequenced in a study of T cell responses to AZD1222 COVID-19 vaccine. The assay was immunoSEQ multiplex PCR, and TCRdb's table has in-frame clones only and misses some. The data contain roughly 120,000 clones, 88% of them seen just once; the ten biggest clones take up 6.5%. The specimen comprised peripheral blood, sampled 28 days after the second AZD1222 dose. The receptors were gathered from an adult who received the AZD1222 COVID-19 vaccine.

This chain connects TRBV29-1 to TRBJ2-7, with TRBD1 as a possible D gene (5 bases). The CDR3 runs 12 residues. Germline values: CDR1 SQVTM, CDR2 ANQGSEA. Trimming pared 4 bases from V and 2 bases from J, leaving 9 bases between. The DNA of the CDR3 is TGCAGCGTTGTCGCAGGGACCTACGAGCAGTACTTC. Protein: CSVVAGTYEQYF.

The chain couples TRBV7-2 to TRBJ1-1, with D possibly matching TRBD1 (5 bases). Trimming took off 3 bases at V and 0 bases at J, with 11 bases between the two ends. The CDR3 runs to 15 residues. Looked up from germline, CDR1 is SGHTA and CDR2 is FQGNSA. CDR3 sequence: CASSFTGTMNTEAFF. CDR3 DNA sequence: TGTGCCAGCAGCTTCACCGGGACGATGAACACTGAAGCTTTCTTT. The whole variable domain, filled in from reference TRBV7-2 and TRBJ1-1, reads GAGVSQSPSNKVTEKGKDVELRCDPISGHTALYWYRQSLGQGLEFLIYFQGNSAPDKSGLPSDRFSAERTGGSVSTLTIQRTQQEDSAVYLCASSFTGTMNTEAFFGQGTRLTVV.

V is TRBV7-2 and J is TRBJ2-1, with D unresolved. With 2 bases removed from V and 6 bases from J, the gap between germline ends came to 5 bases. CDR3 size: 12 residues. Per germline, CDR1 SGHTA and CDR2 FQGNSA. The CDR3 is CASSLTFNEQFF. The CDR3 DNA sequence: TGTGCCAGCAGCTTAACTTTCAATGAGCAGTTCTTC.

The chain joins TRBV6-1 to TRBJ1-5, with D unresolved. CDR1 and CDR2 from the germline V gene are MNHNS and SASEGT. The V gene lost 3 bases and the J gene lost 0 bases, with 6 bases spanning the gap. The CDR3 totals 14 residues. CDR3 sequence reads: CASSEHYSNQPQHF. The DNA for the CDR3 is TGTGCCAGCAGTGAGCATTATAGCAATCAGCCCCAGCATTTT.

The CDR3 here is CASSYRGGGAIDTQYF. CDR3 sequence (DNA): TGTGCCAGCAGTTACCGTGGCGGGGGGGCAATAGATACGCAGTATTTT. The rearrangement joins TRBV6-5 to TRBJ2-3; 9 nucleotides line up with TRBD2. With V trimmed by 2 bases and J by 5 bases, 8 bases remained unmatched. Looked up from germline, CDR1 is MNHEY and CDR2 is SVGAGI. There are 16 residues in the CDR3.

The chain couples TRBV19 to TRBJ2-3; D gene ambiguous. Per germline, CDR1 LNHDA and CDR2 SQIVND (reference sequence). V lost 7 bases to trimming and J lost 0 bases, with 8 bases between them. This CDR3 comprises 13 residues. CDR3 sequence: CASKHVSTDTQYF. CDR3 nucleotides: TGTGCCAGTAAACATGTAAGCACAGATACGCAGTATTTT.

V and J are TRBV19 and TRBJ1-1, with D maybe TRBD1 (6 bases). The CDR3 is 13 amino acids. Trimming stripped 4 bases from V and 4 bases from J, with 10 bases between. Germline-derived CDR1 and CDR2 are LNHDA and SQIVND (reference sequence). DNA for the CDR3: TGTGCCAGTAGTAAGGCAGGGGTCACTGAAGCTTTCTTT. Its translation: CASSKAGVTEAFF.

The chain carries TRBV4-2 and TRBJ2-7; 11 bases line up with TRBD1. The CDR3 is 17 amino acids. Germline V gene sequence: CDR1 LGHNA, CDR2 YNFKEQ. V lost 3 bases, J lost 4 bases, and 11 bases stayed unmatched. The CDR3 sequence is CASSHIHGQGAEYEQYF. The CDR3, as DNA: TGTGCCAGCAGCCATATCCACGGACAGGGGGCGGAGTACGAGCAGTACTTC.

This chain joins TRBV6-5 and TRBJ2-2; TRBD1 matches 10 bases. With 6 bases clipped from V and 6 bases from J, the junction kept 4 bases outside the gene matches. This CDR3 has 14 amino acids. Germline V lookup: CDR1 MNHEY, CDR2 SVGAGI. The CDR3 region is CASSRDRGSGELFF. In nucleotides, the CDR3 is TGTGCCAGCAGCCGGGACAGGGGTTCCGGGGAGCTGTTTTTT.

V is TRBV6-2 or TRBV6-3 and J is TRBJ1-2; D not certain. V was trimmed by 3 bases and J by 1 base, leaving 12 bases between them. The length of the CDR3 is 15 residues. Per the germline V gene, CDR1 is MNHEY and CDR2 is SVGEGT. The CDR3 bases are TGTGCCAGCAGTTATGCTGACCTGCTTAACTATGGCTACACCTTC. It specifies CASSYADLLNYGYTF.

The chain joins TRBV2 to TRBJ1-2; the D is unclear. Germline assignment: CDR1 SNHLY and CDR2 FYNNEI. This CDR3 has 15 amino acids. V dropped 1 base and J dropped 1 base, with 10 bases sitting between them. The CDR3 loop is CASSEGLGFNYGYTF. In DNA form, the CDR3 reads TGTGCCAGCAGTGAAGGGCTGGGATTTAACTATGGCTACACCTTC.